This T cell receptor beta chain derives from a study of T cells in Graves' hyperthyroidism and ophthalmopathy. The CDR3 sequence is 13 residues long. Trimming left V 4 bases short and J 2 bases short, with 8 bases between. The germline CDR1 and CDR2 sequences are LNHNV and YYDKDF (reference sequence). What was amplified from RNA transcripts were TCR beta CDR3 regions. Initially, a first-round RT-PCR of the TCR CDR3 employed the HTBI primer set. TCRdb itself ran the multiplex PCR reads through MiXCR, one entry per CDR3 protein. Among 300,000 to 450,000 distinct CDR3 sequences listed, around 13% were seen once.

This clonotype was sampled from a young woman with Graves' hyperthyroidism. V gene TRBV15 combines with J gene TRBJ2-5; no clear D gene. Sequencing used blood. Here the CDR3 DNA reads TGTGCCACCAGCACTTCAAGACAAGAGACCCAGTACTTC. It translates to CATSTSRQETQYF.